Reported below is one T cell receptor beta chain. In this sample, this clonotype turned up a few times. Its antigen is currently not known. No base qualities exist here, and no much larger clone lies one base off it. To synthesize cDNA, template-switch 5'RACE was performed with a primer carrying a 10-nucleotide random unique molecular identifier so that each TCR transcript was tagged. Every sequencing run yielded over 160 million TCR-beta sequences covering 15-18 subjects. The RNeasy kit was used for extraction of total RNA. TCR-beta VDJ regions were amplified with primers for the TCR constant region and the 5'RACE anchor, using the KAPA Real-time Library Amplification kit. A first PCR added sample indexes and Illumina adaptors, after which a second PCR increased the library yield. After Ampure bead purification, the roughly 650 bp TCR product was size-selected on a 2% E-gel SizeSelection system. Before pooling, libraries had their quality checked on a Bioanalyzer, their concentration measured with Qubit, and their quantity determined with the Kapa Library Quantification kit. Paired-end 2 x 150 bp sequencing of the libraries was performed on an Illumina HiSeq 2500. To increase sequence diversity, about 23-32% phiX was spiked into each library pool. The source study handled its data this way. Quality-filtered reads were processed with the UMI-based MiGEC pipeline, and over 85% of raw TCR sequences were removed by the MiGEC pipeline during error correction. VDJ genes were aligned to IMGT germline references, and clonotypes were defined by unique CDR3 amino acid sequence plus V-J genes. Clonal expansion, Shannon diversity, and CDR3 relatedness (CalcPairwiseDistances, ClusterSamples) were evaluated with VDJtools, and phylogenetic trees were built with CLCbio workbench. Using coefficient-of-variation modelling across technical triplicates, the study counted a clone as expanded if it had at least 8 unique UMIs. The public reads were reanalyzed by TCRdb: fastp trimming at Q25, MiXCR alignment, in-frame beta chains only. A single entry per CDR3 protein holds the most common genes and DNA from its merged rows. The V and J calls were determined by TCRdb, not by the authors. The sample table contains under 50,000 distinct CDR3 sequences; only one count was recorded for about 12% of them. Under 5% of the sample is in the top ten clones.

The sample's time point label, in plain terms: longitudinal time-point 2. For the unsorted PBMC libraries, 2 million PBMCs were stored in RNAlater at -80 degrees C until RNA extraction and were used to generate the libraries. PBMCs were separated from peripheral blood using Ficoll-Hypaque density gradient centrifugation and then cryopreserved in liquid nitrogen. Germline trimming: 9 bases from V, 11 bases from J; junction bases outside gene matches: 7. CDR1 LNHNV and CDR2 YYDKDF are derived from the germline V gene (reference sequence). Measured from the cysteine to the phenylalanine, the CDR3 is 11 residues long. Left in the record is the CDR3 DNA by itself, 33 bases read in frame from the first base. This sample stems from a study of neurological immune-mediated disorders (dated by TCRdb to the late 2010s). In the study overall: The study compared peripheral blood TCR-beta repertoires of HTLV-I-associated myelopathy (HAM/TSP) patients, multiple sclerosis patients and healthy controls using UMI-based sequencing. Longitudinal HAM/TSP donors and healthy donors each had 3 time-points at intervals of about 3-45 months. Of the approximately 70 subjects in the cohort, about 14 were HAM/TSP patients, some 34 were multiple sclerosis patients, and about 20 were healthy controls. Longitudinal samples, technical triplicates and paired sorted CD4+ and CD8+ T-cell subsets, alongside PBMC samples, were included among the 106 TCR-beta libraries.

What the authors observed across the whole study: Expanded clones from different subjects shared no identical CDR3 amino acid sequences, which suggests that TCR-beta repertoires were private in all groups. The highest TCR clonal expansion was observed in HAM/TSP patients, whereas the lowest was observed in MS patients, even when compared with healthy controls.

This TCR was recovered from a male donor with HTLV-1-associated myelopathy (HAM/TSP). The chain uses TRBV15 and TRBJ1-5, with 7 junctional bases fitting TRBD1. Sequencing was carried out using PBMCs. The CDR3: CATGQVSAQHF. The DNA sequence is TGTGCCACTGGACAGGTATCTGCCCAGCATTTT. The CDR3 plus the reference TRBV15 and TRBJ1-5 genes for the other parts give the full variable domain: DAMVIQNPRYQVTQFGKPVTLSCSQTLNHNVMYWYQQKSSQAPKLLFHYYDKDFNNEADTPDNFQSRRPNTSFCFLDIRSPGLGDTAMYLCATGQVSAQHFGDGTRLSIL.